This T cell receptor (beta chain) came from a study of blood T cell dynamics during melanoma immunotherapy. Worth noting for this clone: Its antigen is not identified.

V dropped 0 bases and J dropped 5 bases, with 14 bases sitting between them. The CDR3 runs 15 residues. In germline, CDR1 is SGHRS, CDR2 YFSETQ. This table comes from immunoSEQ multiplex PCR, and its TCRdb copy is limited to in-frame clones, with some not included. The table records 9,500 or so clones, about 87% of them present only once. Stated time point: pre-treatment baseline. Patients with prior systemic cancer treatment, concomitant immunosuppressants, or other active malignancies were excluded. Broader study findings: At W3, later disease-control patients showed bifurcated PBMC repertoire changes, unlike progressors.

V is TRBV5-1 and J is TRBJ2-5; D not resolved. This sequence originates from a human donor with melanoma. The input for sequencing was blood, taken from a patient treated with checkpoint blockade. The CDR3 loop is CASSLGLTEDETQYF. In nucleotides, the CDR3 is TGCGCCAGCAGCTTGGGGCTCACCGAGGATGAGACCCAGTACTTC.